This T cell receptor beta chain was sequenced in a study of T cell changes during pregnancy in multiple sclerosis. The J segment lost 0 bases and the V segment lost 0 bases, leaving 3 bases of the junction unmatched. This CDR3 is built from 15 residues. Per the germline V gene, CDR1 is SGHNT and CDR2 is YYREEE (reference sequence). Assay: immunoSEQ multiplex PCR; the TCRdb copy retains only in-frame clones and omits some. Of tens of thousands of clones listed, approximately 90% were seen once; the top ten hold approximately 1.6%. This chain joins TRBV5-4 and TRBJ2-7; 7 nucleotides agree with TRBD1. The sequence derives from a female donor in good health, enrolled as a control in a pregnancy study. Specimen: peripheral blood, collected in the first trimester of pregnancy. The DNA for the CDR3 is TGTGCCAGCAGCTTGGGCCGGGACAGCTCCTACGAGCAGTACTTC. As protein: CASSLGRDSSYEQYF.